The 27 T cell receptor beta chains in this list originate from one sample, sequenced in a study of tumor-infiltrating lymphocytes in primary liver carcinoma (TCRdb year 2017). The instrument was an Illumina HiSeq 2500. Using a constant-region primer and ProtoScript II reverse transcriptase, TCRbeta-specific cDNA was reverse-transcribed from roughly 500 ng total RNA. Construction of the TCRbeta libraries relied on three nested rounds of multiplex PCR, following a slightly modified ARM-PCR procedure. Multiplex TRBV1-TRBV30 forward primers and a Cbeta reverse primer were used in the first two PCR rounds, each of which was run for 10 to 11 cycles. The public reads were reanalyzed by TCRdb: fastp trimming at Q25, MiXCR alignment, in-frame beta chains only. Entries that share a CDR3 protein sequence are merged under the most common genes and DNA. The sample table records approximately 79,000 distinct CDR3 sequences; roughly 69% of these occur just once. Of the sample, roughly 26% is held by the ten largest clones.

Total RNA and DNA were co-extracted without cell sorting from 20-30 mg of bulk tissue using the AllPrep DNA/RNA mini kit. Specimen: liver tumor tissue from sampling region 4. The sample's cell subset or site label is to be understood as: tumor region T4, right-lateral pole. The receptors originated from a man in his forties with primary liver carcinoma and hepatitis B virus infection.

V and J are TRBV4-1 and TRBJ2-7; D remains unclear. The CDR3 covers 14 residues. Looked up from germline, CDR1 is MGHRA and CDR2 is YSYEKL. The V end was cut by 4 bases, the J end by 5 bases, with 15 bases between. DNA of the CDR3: TGCGCCAGCAGCCCTGAGGAAAGGTCCCACGAGCAGTACTTC. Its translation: CASSPEERSHEQYF.

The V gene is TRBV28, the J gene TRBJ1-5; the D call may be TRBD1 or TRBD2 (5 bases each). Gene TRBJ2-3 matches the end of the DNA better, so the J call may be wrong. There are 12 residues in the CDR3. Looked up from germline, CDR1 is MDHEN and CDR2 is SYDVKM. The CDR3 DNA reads TGTGCCAGCAGTTCCTCCGGGACCTTCCAGTATTTT. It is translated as CASSSSGTFQYF.

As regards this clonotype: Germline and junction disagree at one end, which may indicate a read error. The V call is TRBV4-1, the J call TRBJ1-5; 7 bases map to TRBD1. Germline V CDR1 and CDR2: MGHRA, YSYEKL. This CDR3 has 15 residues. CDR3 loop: CTSSQAQGDNQPQHF. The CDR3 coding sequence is TGCACCAGCAGCCAAGCCCAGGGGGACAATCAGCCCCAGCATTTT.

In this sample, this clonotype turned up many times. The CDR3 is CASSLSGVSYEQYF. The CDR3, as DNA: TGTGCCAGCAGTTTATCGGGGGTTAGCTACGAGCAGTACTTC. The chain is built from TRBV12-3 or TRBV12-4 and TRBJ2-7, with D possibly TRBD2 on 6 matching bases. Trimming cost V 2 bases and J 3 bases, with 11 bases left between them. This CDR3 contains 14 residues.

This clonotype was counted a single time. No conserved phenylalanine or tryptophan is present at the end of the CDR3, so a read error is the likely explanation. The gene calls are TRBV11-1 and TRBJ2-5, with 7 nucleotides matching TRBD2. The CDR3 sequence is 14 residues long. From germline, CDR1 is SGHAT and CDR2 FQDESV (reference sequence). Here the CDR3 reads CASSTGGPQGTQYS. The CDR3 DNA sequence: TGTGCCAGCAGTACGGGGGGACCTCAAGGGACCCAGTACTCC.

The chain's CDR3 is CASFGTSGYNEQFF. CDR3 in DNA: TGTGCCAGCTTCGGGACTAGCGGCTACAATGAGCAGTTCTTC. This chain connects TRBV11-1 to TRBJ2-1, with TRBD2 matching 11 bases. The germline CDR1 and CDR2 sequences are SGHAT and FQDESV (reference sequence). V dropped 8 bases and J dropped 3; count of bases not matched to a gene: 3. The CDR3 is made up of 14 amino acids.

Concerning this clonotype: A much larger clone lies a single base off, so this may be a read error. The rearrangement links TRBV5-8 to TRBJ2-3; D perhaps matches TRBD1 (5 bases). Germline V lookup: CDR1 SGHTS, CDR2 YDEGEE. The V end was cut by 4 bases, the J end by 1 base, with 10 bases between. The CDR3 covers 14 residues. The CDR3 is CASSPRTCTDTQYF. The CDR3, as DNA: TGTGCCAGCAGCCCTCGGACATGCACAGATACGCAGTATTTT.

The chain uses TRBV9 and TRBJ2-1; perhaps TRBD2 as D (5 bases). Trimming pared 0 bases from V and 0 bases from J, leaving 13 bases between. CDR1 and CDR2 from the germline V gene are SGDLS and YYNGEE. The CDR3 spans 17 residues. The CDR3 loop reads CASSVVSVASSYNEQFF. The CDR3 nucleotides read TGTGCCAGCAGCGTAGTGTCGGTAGCGAGCTCCTACAATGAGCAGTTCTTC.

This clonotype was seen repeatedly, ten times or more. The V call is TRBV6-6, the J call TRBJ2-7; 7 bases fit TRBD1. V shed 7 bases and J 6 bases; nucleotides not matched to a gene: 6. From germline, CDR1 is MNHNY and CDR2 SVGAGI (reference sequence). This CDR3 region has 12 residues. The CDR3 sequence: CASTTGVPEQYF. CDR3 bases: TGTGCCAGCACAACAGGGGTGCCCGAGCAGTACTTC.

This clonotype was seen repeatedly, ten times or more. CDR3 bases: TGTGCCAGCAGAATAGGGGGACTAGCGGCCTACAATGAGCAGTTCTTC. Translation: CASRIGGLAAYNEQFF. The chain employs TRBV12-3 or TRBV12-4 and TRBJ2-1, with 11 bases aligning to TRBD2. The CDR3 totals 16 residues. V was pared by 6 bases and J by 2 bases, with 6 bases of the junction left unmatched.

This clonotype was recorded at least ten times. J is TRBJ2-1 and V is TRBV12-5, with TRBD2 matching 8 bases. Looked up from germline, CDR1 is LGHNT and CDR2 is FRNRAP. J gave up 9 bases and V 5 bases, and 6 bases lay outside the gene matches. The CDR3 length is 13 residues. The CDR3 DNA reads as TGTGCTAGTGGTAGCGGGAGTTCCCGTGAGCAGTTCTTC. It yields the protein CASGSGSSREQFF.

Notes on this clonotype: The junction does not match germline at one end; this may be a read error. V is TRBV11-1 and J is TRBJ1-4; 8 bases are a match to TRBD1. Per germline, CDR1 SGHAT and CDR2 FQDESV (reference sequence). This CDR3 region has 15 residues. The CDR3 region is CTSSHDRGPNEELFF. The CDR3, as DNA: TGTACCAGCAGCCACGACAGGGGACCTAATGAAGAACTGTTTTTT.

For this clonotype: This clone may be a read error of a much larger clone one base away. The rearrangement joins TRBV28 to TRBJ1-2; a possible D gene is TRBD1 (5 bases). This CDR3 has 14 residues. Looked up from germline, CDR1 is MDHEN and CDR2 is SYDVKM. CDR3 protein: CTSSLKGRGYGYTF. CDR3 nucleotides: TGTACCAGCAGTTTAAAGGGAAGGGGCTATGGCTACACCTTC.

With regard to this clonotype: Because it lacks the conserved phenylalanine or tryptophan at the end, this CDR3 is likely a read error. As DNA, the CDR3 is TGTGCCAGCACCCCGGGACAGGGTAGGCGAGAGCAGTACATC. Residues: CASTPGQGRREQYI. This chain joins TRBV2 and TRBJ2-7, with TRBD1 matching 9 bases. V gave up 7 bases and J gave up 7 bases; unmatched junction bases: 11. CDR1 is SNHLY, CDR2 FYNNEI, per germline. This CDR3 is 14 amino acids long.

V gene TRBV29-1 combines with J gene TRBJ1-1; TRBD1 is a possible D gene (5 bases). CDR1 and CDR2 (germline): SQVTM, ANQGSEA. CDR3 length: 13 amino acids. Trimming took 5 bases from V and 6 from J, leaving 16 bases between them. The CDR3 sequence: CSVSSGSSSEAFF. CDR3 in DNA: TGCAGCGTTTCGTCAGGGTCGAGTTCTGAAGCTTTCTTT. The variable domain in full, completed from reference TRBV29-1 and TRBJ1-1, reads SAVISQKPSRDICQRGTSLTIQCQVDSQVTMMFWYRQQPGQSLTLIATANQGSEATYESGFVIDKFPISRPNLTFSTLTVSNMSPEDSSIYLCSVSSGSSSEAFFGQGTRLTVV.

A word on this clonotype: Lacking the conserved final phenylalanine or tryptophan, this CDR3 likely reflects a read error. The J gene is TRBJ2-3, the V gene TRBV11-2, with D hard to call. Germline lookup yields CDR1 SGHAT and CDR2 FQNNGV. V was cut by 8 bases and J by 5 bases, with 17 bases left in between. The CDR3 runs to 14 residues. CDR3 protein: CASGPGSPLDTQYS. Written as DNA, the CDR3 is TGTGCCAGCGGCCCGGGCTCCCCGTTAGATACGCAGTATTCT.

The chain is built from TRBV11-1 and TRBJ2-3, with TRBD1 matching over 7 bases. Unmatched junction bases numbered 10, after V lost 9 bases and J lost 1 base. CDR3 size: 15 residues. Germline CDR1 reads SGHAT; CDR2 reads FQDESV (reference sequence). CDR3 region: CARSPEGTGTDTQYF. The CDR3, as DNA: TGTGCCAGGAGCCCAGAGGGGACAGGCACAGATACGCAGTATTTT.

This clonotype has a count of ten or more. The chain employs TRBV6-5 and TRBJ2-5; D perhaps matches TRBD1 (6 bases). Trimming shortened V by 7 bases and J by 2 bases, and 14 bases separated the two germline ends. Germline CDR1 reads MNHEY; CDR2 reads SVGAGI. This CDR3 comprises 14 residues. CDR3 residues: CASMSGALQETQYF. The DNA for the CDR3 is TGTGCCAGCATGTCAGGGGCCCTTCAAGAGACCCAGTACTTC.

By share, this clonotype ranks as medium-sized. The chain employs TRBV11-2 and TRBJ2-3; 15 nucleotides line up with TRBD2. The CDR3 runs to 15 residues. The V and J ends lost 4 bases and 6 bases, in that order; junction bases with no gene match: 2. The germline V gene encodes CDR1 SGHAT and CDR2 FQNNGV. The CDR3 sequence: CASSSGTSGRDTQYF. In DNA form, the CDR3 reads TGTGCCAGCAGCTCCGGGACTAGCGGGAGGGATACGCAGTATTTT.

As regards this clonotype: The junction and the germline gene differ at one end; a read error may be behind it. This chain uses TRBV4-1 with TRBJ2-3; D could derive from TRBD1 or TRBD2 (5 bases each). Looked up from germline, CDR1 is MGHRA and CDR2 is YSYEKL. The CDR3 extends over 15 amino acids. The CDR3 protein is CASSQSGQVTDTQYF. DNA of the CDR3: TGCGCCAGCAGCCAAAGCGGCCAAGTGACAGATACGCAGTATTTC.

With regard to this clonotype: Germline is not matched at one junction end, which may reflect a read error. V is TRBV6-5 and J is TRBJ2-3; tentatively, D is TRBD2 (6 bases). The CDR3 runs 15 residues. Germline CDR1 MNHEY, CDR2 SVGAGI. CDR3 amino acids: CTSSYRDSDTDTQYF. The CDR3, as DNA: TGTACCAGCAGTTATAGGGACTCCGACACAGACACGCAGTATTTT.

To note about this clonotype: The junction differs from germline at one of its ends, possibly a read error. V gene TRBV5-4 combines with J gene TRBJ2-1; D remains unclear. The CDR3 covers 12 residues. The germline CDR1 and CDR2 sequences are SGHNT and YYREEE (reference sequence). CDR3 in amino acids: CAISLGYDEQFF. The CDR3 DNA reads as TGTGCCATCAGCTTGGGCTACGATGAGCAGTTCTTC.

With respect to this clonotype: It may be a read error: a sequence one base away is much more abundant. Here the CDR3 DNA reads TGCAGAGCTAAAGGCGTAGGGGCAAACACCGGGGAGCTGTTTTTT. Residues: CRAKGVGANTGELFF. V gene TRBV20-1 combines with J gene TRBJ2-2; possibly TRBD1 for D (5 bases). The CDR3 runs to 15 residues. Per the germline V gene, CDR1 is DFQATT and CDR2 is SNEGSKA (reference sequence).

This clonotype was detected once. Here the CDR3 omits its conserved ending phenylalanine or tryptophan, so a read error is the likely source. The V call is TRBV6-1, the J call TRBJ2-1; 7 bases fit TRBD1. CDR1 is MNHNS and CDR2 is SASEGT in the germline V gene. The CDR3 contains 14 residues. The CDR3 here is CASSEGTASNGQFC. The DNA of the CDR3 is TGTGCTAGCAGTGAAGGGACAGCTAGCAATGGGCAGTTCTGC.

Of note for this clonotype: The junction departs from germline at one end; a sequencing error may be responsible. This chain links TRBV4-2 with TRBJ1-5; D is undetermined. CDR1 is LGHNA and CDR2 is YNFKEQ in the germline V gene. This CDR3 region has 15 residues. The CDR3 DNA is TGTGCCAGCAGTCAAGATGCCAGAACTAATCAGCCCCAGCATTTT. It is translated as CASSQDARTNQPQHF.

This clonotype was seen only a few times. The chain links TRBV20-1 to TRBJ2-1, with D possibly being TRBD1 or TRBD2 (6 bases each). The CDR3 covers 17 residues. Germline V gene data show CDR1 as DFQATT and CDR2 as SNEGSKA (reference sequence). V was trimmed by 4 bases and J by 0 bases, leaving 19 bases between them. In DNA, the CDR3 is TGCAGTGCTAAAGGGGGACTCCACCCCCGCTCCTACAATGAGCAGTTCTTC. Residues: CSAKGGLHPRSYNEQFF.

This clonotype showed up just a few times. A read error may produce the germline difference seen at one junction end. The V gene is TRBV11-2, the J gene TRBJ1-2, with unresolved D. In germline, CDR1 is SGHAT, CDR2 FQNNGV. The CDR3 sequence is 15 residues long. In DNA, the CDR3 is TGTGCCAACAGCCTAGATATATCCAGTCACTATGGCTACACCTTC. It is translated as CANSLDISSHYGYTF.